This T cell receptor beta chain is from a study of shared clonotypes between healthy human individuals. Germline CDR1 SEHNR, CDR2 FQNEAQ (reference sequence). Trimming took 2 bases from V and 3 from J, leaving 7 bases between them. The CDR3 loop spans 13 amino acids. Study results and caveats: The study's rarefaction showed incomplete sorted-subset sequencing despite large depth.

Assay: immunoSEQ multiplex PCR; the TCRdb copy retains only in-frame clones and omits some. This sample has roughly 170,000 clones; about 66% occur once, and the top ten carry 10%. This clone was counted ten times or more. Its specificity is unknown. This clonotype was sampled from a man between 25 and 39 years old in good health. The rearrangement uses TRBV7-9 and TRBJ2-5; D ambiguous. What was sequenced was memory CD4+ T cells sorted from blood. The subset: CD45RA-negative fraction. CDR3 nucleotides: TGTGCCAGCAGCTTACGGGCAGAAGAGACCCAGTACTTC. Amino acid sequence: CASSLRAEETQYF.